These 32 T cell receptor beta chains share one sample of origin, sequenced in a study of T cells in Graves' hyperthyroidism and ophthalmopathy. TCR beta CDR3 region amplification was performed from RNA transcripts. The HTBI set primed first-round TCR CDR3 RT-PCR. TCRdb itself ran the multiplex PCR reads through MiXCR, one entry per CDR3 protein. The profile shows about 150,000 distinct CDR3 sequences, approximately 20% of them singletons. The source material was blood. The receptors here all came from a woman aged 45-65 years with Graves' hyperthyroidism that later progressed to Graves' ophthalmopathy.

This chain links TRBV20-1 with TRBJ1-6; the D gene is possibly TRBD1 (5 bases). Trimming left V 0 bases short and J 7 bases short, with 16 bases between. The CDR3 spans 16 residues. Germline CDR1 is DFQATT and CDR2 is SNEGSKA (reference sequence). The CDR3 sequence is CSAREARGRANSPLHF. The CDR3 bases are TGCAGTGCTAGAGAGGCACGAGGCAGGGCCAATTCACCCCTCCACTTT.

J is TRBJ2-7 and V is TRBV18; D ambiguous. From germline, CDR1 is KGHSH and CDR2 LQKENI. The CDR3 extends over 12 amino acids. CDR3 amino acids: CASSPGSHEQYV. CDR3 nucleotides: TGTGCCAGCTCACCGGGCTCCCACGAGCAGTACGTC.

The DNA of the CDR3 is TGTGCCAGCCACAATCACAGGGCTTACACTGAAGCTTTCTTT. Encoded protein: CASHNHRAYTEAFF. The J gene is TRBJ1-1, the V gene TRBV11-2; the D gene is possibly TRBD1 (6 bases). Germline-derived CDR1 and CDR2 are SGHAT and FQNNGV. The CDR3 is made up of 14 amino acids. V was trimmed by 8 bases and J by 3 bases, leaving 16 bases between them.

This clonotype was counted many times. The chain couples TRBV28 to TRBJ2-7; D is undetermined. The ends were cut back, 6 bases at V and 4 bases at J, with 4 bases in the middle. CDR3 length: 10 residues. CDR1 is MDHEN, CDR2 SYDVKM, per germline. CDR3 sequence (DNA): TGTGCCAGCAGAAAATACGAGCAGTACTTC. The encoded protein is CASRKYEQYF.

The table lists this clonotype with a few counts. With a much larger clone just one base away, this may be a read error. The V and J genes are TRBV14 and TRBJ2-1; unclear D gene. The CDR3 is made up of 11 amino acids. Trimming took off 5 bases at V and 5 bases at J, with 4 bases between the two ends. Germline CDR1 reads SGHDN; CDR2 reads FVKESK. The DNA for the CDR3 is TGTGCCAGCAGCACAGACAATGAGCAGTTCTTC. Protein product: CASSTDNEQFF.

This clonotype was observed at least ten times. The CDR3 bases are TGTGCCTGGAGCCGGCCGGGGGCTAACACTGAAGCTTTCTTT. Its translation: CAWSRPGANTEAFF. The gene calls are TRBV30 and TRBJ1-1, with D tentatively TRBD1 (6 bases). The CDR3 length is 14 residues. The germline V gene has CDR1 GTSNPN and CDR2 SVGIG (reference sequence). The V gene lost 3 bases and the J gene lost 2 bases, with 13 bases spanning the gap.

This clonotype was observed a handful of times. The chain combines TRBV30 with TRBJ2-7; D not resolved. The germline CDR1 and CDR2 sequences are GTSNPN and SVGIG (reference sequence). This CDR3 has 14 amino acids. V lost 4 bases and J lost 3, with 16 bases in between. CDR3 bases: TGTGCCTGGAAACACTCTAGTCTGAGCTACGAGCAGTACTTC. Its translation is CAWKHSSLSYEQYF.

This clonotype was recorded many times. The V and J genes are TRBV18 and TRBJ2-3; D is unclear. The CDR3 spans 13 residues. CDR1 and CDR2 (germline): KGHSH, LQKENI. Trimming left V 6 bases short and J 1 base short, with 8 bases between. The CDR3 bases are TGTGCCAGCTCCGAACTTCGCACAGATACGCAGTATTTT. Translated, it gives CASSELRTDTQYF.

This clonotype has ten or more counts. The V and J genes are TRBV28 and TRBJ1-5, with TRBD1 matching 8 bases. Germline V lookup: CDR1 MDHEN, CDR2 SYDVKM. This CDR3 has 15 residues. The trim removed 4 bases at V and 4 bases at J, leaving 6 bases unmatched. The CDR3 here is CASSSLDRENQPQHF. The CDR3 bases are TGTGCCAGCAGTTCCCTGGACAGGGAAAATCAGCCCCAGCATTTT.

This clonotype has just a few counts. The gene calls are TRBV3-1 and TRBJ2-4; D may be TRBD1 or TRBD2 (6 bases each). The CDR3 is made up of 17 amino acids. Germline V gives CDR1 LGHDT, CDR2 YNNKEL (reference sequence). Trimming cost V 0 bases and J 3 bases, with 15 bases left between them. CDR3 DNA sequence: TGTGCCAGCAGCCAAGATTGGGAACAGGGAGGCAAAAACATTCAGTACTTC. Protein sequence: CASSQDWEQGGKNIQYF.

This sequence joins TRBV12-3 or TRBV12-4 and TRBJ2-7; D is unclear. This CDR3 spans 11 amino acids. The ends were cut back, 3 bases at V and 4 bases at J, with 4 bases in the middle. The CDR3 DNA sequence: TGTGCCAGCAGTTTTCGATACGAGCAGTACTTC. Translating it yields CASSFRYEQYF.

The V gene is TRBV12-3 or TRBV12-4, the J gene TRBJ2-7; 9 positions agree with TRBD2. The CDR3 spans 14 residues. The junction had 9 bases not matched to a gene; V was cut back by 6 bases and J by 6 bases. The CDR3 region has the DNA TGTGCCAGCAGCCTGACTAGCGGCCTTGGCGAGCAGTACTTC. Translating gives CASSLTSGLGEQYF.

Remarks on this clonotype: Sequence at one end of the junction differs from germline and may be a read error. V usage is TRBV5-1 and J usage is TRBJ2-1; 7 bases fit TRBD2. The V gene's germline CDR1 is SGHRS and CDR2 YFSETQ. CDR3 length: 14 residues. The CDR3 DNA reads as TGCGCCAGCAGGGCGGGAGAGACCTACAATGAGCAGCTCTTC. Translating gives CASRAGETYNEQLF.

This clonotype was recorded many times. The rearrangement uses TRBV12-3 or TRBV12-4 and TRBJ1-3; D uncertain. V was clipped by 6 bases and J by 0 bases, with 9 bases between them. This CDR3 is built from 14 residues. This CDR3 reads CASRRPISGNTIYF. The DNA of the CDR3 is TGTGCCAGCAGGCGACCGATCTCTGGAAACACCATATATTTT.

About this clonotype itself: This sequence may be a read error, since a much larger clone differs from it by one base. The chain has TRBV11-2 and TRBJ2-7; D remains unclear. Trimming took off 5 bases at V and 2 bases at J, with 16 bases between the two ends. The germline gives CDR1 SGHAT, CDR2 FQNNGV. The CDR3 spans 15 residues. The CDR3 is CASSVGRSGPYEQYF. The CDR3, as DNA: TGTGCCAGCAGCGTTGGGCGCAGTGGCCCCTACGAGCAGTACTTC. Looking up the rest from reference TRBV11-2 and TRBJ2-7 gives the full variable domain: EAGVAQSPRYKIIEKRQSVAFWCNPISGHATLYWYQQILGQGPKLLIQFQNNGVVDDSQLPKDRFSAERLKGVDSTLKIQPAKLEDSAVYLCASSVGRSGPYEQYFGPGTRLTVT.

This clonotype has at least ten counts. The chain couples TRBV6-1 to TRBJ2-1, with D perhaps being TRBD1 or TRBD2 (5 bases each). The length of the CDR3 is 15 residues. Trimming shortened V by 7 bases and J by 0 bases, and 13 bases separated the two germline ends. Germline V lookup: CDR1 MNHNS, CDR2 SASEGT. In DNA, the CDR3 is TGTGCCAGCATCGCCTCAGGGACCTCCTACAATGAGCAGTTCTTC. Translation: CASIASGTSYNEQFF.

This clonotype was seen repeatedly, ten times or more. The V and J genes are TRBV30 and TRBJ1-2; D may be TRBD1 (5 bases). V dropped 3 bases and J dropped 4 bases, with 15 bases sitting between them. This CDR3 comprises 14 residues. Germline V gene sequence: CDR1 GTSNPN, CDR2 SVGIG (reference sequence). CDR3 bases: TGTGCCTGGAGCGTTGGGACGCAGGGCTATGGCTACACCTTC. Protein sequence: CAWSVGTQGYGYTF.

This clonotype was detected ten times or more. The CDR3 loop reads CASSPTGYEQFF. The DNA for the CDR3 is TGTGCCAGCAGCCCCACTGGGTATGAGCAGTTCTTC. This chain links TRBV12-3 or TRBV12-4 with TRBJ2-1; D gene ambiguous. CDR3 length: 12 residues. The ends were cut back, 6 bases at V and 8 bases at J, with 11 bases in the middle.

Many counts were recorded for this clonotype. The J gene is TRBJ2-5, the V gene TRBV6-5; D gene ambiguous. The CDR3 length is 17 residues. The V gene lost 0 bases and the J gene lost 0 bases, with 14 bases spanning the gap. In germline, CDR1 is MNHEY, CDR2 SVGAGI. The DNA of the CDR3 is TGTGCCAGCAGTTACTCGCGCATACCTCTGTACCAAGAGACCCAGTACTTC. Protein: CASSYSRIPLYQETQYF.

There are a few counts of this clonotype. The chain uses TRBV7-3 and TRBJ1-1; D uncertain. The germline V gene encodes CDR1 SGHTA and CDR2 FQGTGA. Between the trimmed V and J ends, which lost 0 bases and 4 bases, there was a span of 6 bases. The CDR3 spans 13 residues. The CDR3 sequence: CASSLTQSTEAFF. As DNA, the CDR3 is TGTGCCAGCAGCTTAACTCAGAGCACTGAAGCTTTCTTT. The full variable domain, with the rest looked up from reference TRBV7-3 and TRBJ1-1, is GAGVSQTPSNKVTEKGKYVELRCDPISGHTALYWYRQSLGQGPEFLIYFQGTGAADDSGLPNDRFFAVRPEGSVSTLKIQRTERGDSAVYLCASSLTQSTEAFFGQGTRLTVV.

This sequence joins TRBV20-1 and TRBJ2-1, with 10 positions matching TRBD2. V was clipped by 6 bases and J by 9 bases; unmatched bases: 14. The germline V gene encodes CDR1 DFQATT and CDR2 SNEGSKA (reference sequence). The CDR3 loop spans 15 amino acids. This CDR3 reads CSAPAGGEYKPEQFF. The CDR3 nucleotides are TGCAGTGCGCCAGCGGGAGGGGAGTACAAGCCTGAGCAGTTCTTC.

This clonotype was detected ten times or more. The chain employs TRBV5-1 and TRBJ2-7; 7 bases are shared with TRBD1. Trimming removed 5 bases from V and 6 bases from J; junction bases left unmatched: 14. CDR1 SGHRS and CDR2 YFSETQ come from the germline V gene. This CDR3 is built from 15 residues. CDR3 sequence reads: CASRPPGQASGEQYF. The CDR3 nucleotides read TGCGCCAGCAGGCCTCCTGGACAGGCCTCCGGCGAGCAGTACTTC. The full variable domain, in which reference TRBV5-1 and TRBJ2-7 provide the parts outside the CDR3, is KAGVTQTPRYLIKTRGQQVTLSCSPISGHRSVSWYQQTPGQGLQFLFEYFSETQRNKGNFPGRFSGRQFSNSRSEMNVSTLELGDSALYLCASRPPGQASGEQYFGPGTRLTVT.

This clonotype was recorded at least ten times. The chain couples TRBV6-1 to TRBJ1-4; D remains unclear. Germline CDR1 and CDR2: MNHNS and SASEGT. With 8 bases removed from V and 6 bases from J, the gap between germline ends came to 16 bases. The CDR3 loop spans 14 amino acids. The CDR3 region has the DNA TGTGCCAGCCAGAGCAGCAGGCAGCATGAAAAACTGTTTTTT. Translation: CASQSSRQHEKLFF.

As to this clonotype: A much larger clone differs by one base, so this may be a read error. CDR3 amino acids: CAGSEDSGPQETQYF. As DNA, the CDR3 is TGTGCCGGCAGTGAGGATAGCGGGCCCCAAGAGACCCAGTACTTC. The chain combines TRBV2 with TRBJ2-5; 7 bases agree with TRBD2. The germline V gene encodes CDR1 SNHLY and CDR2 FYNNEI. The CDR3 runs to 15 residues.

This clonotype was observed at least ten times. J is TRBJ2-7 and V is TRBV3-1; D is perhaps TRBD1 (6 bases). This CDR3 is built from 15 residues. The germline V and J ends were trimmed by 2 bases and 2 bases, with 13 bases remaining between them. The germline gives CDR1 LGHDT, CDR2 YNNKEL (reference sequence). CDR3 loop: CASSQTYGDTYEQYF. In DNA form, the CDR3 reads TGTGCCAGCAGCCAAACCTACGGGGACACCTACGAGCAGTACTTC.

This clonotype was counted many times. DNA of the CDR3: TGCGCCAGCAGCCCCAGGGAACTAGCGGGGAACACCGGGGAGCTGTTTTTT. It yields the protein CASSPRELAGNTGELFF. The rearrangement uses TRBV5-1 and TRBJ2-2; 9 nucleotides match TRBD2. V trimming: 4 bases; J trimming: 1 base; junction bases outside the gene matches: 8. The CDR3 runs 17 residues. Germline V CDR1 and CDR2: SGHRS, YFSETQ.

This clonotype has a count of ten or more. The chain couples TRBV20-1 to TRBJ2-7, with TRBD1 matching over 7 bases. The CDR3 totals 11 residues. The germline gives CDR1 DFQATT, CDR2 SNEGSKA (reference sequence). V shed 5 bases, J shed 6 bases, and the junction held 4 bases outside the gene matches. CDR3 residues: CSAWGQLEQYF. CDR3 bases: TGCAGTGCTTGGGGACAGCTCGAGCAGTACTTC.

This clonotype was seen a handful of times. The chain links TRBV3-1 to TRBJ2-6; D is possibly TRBD2 (5 bases). This CDR3 region has 16 residues. The germline V gene has CDR1 LGHDT and CDR2 YNNKEL (reference sequence). Deletions cut 0 bases from V and 5 bases from J, with 11 bases between. The CDR3 reads CASSQDTGSWANVLTF. The CDR3 nucleotides are TGTGCCAGCAGCCAAGATACGGGGAGCTGGGCCAACGTCCTGACTTTC.

The chain is built from TRBV7-9 and TRBJ2-2; D call uncertain. V shed 10 bases and J shed 1 base, with 10 bases lying between them. CDR3 size: 13 residues. CDR1 and CDR2 (germline): SEHNR, FQNEAQ (reference sequence). CDR3 sequence reads: CATRLLNTGELFF. For the CDR3, the DNA is TGTGCCACGAGACTTTTGAACACCGGGGAGCTGTTTTTT.

The V call is TRBV3-1, the J call TRBJ2-3; no firm D call. Trimming cost V 5 bases and J 0 bases, with 15 bases left between them. The CDR3 runs 16 residues. Germline V gives CDR1 LGHDT, CDR2 YNNKEL (reference sequence). The CDR3 sequence is CASSFAAGDSTDTQYF. CDR3 coding DNA: TGTGCCAGCAGCTTCGCAGCAGGAGACAGCACAGATACGCAGTATTTT.

A note on this clonotype: Being one base from a much bigger clone, this may be a read error. J is TRBJ2-6 and V is TRBV7-3; 7 bases are a match to TRBD2. Germline-derived CDR1 and CDR2 are SGHTA and FQGTGA. CDR3 size: 17 residues. Here the CDR3 reads CASSKLARRSGADVLTF. DNA of the CDR3: TGTGCCAGCAGCAAACTAGCGCGACGCTCTGGGGCCGACGTCCTGACTTTC.

This clonotype was detected only a few times. The chain is built from TRBV28 and TRBJ2-3; 9 nucleotides match TRBD1. CDR3 length equals 15 residues. The V gene end was trimmed by 6 bases and the J gene end by 0 bases; junction bases not matched to a gene: 4. CDR1 is MDHEN, CDR2 SYDVKM, per germline. The CDR3 coding sequence is TGTGCCAGCAGCCTACAGGGGGCTAGCACAGATACGCAGTATTTT. As protein: CASSLQGASTDTQYF.